This is a list of T cell receptor beta chains from one sample in a study of PD-1 blockade in classical Hodgkin lymphoma. The method was immunoSEQ multiplex PCR; TCRdb's version includes in-frame clones alone and lacks a portion of them. The sample holds tens of thousands of clones, 65% to 80% seen once. Specimen: peripheral blood mononuclear cells (PBMCs), collected before the fourth cycle of nivolumab. These receptors all stem from a human donor with classical Hodgkin lymphoma. Each CDR3 is given with its conserved first and last residue. D genes are given only for firm matches. Expanded clones are given a class, and other clones once, few, many or no size at all.

clone_size: .; d_call: .; v_call: TRBV6-1; j_call: TRBJ1-5; cdr3_nt: TGTGCCAGCAGCCCTAATTGGGGGTTAGCTCAGCCCCAGCATTTT; cdr3_aa: CASSPNWGLAQPQHF
clone_size: .; d_call: TRBD1; v_call: TRBV10-3; j_call: TRBJ2-5; cdr3_nt: TGTGCCATCAGTAGCGGGACAGGGGTAGAGACCCAGTACTTC; cdr3_aa: CAISSGTGVETQYF
clone_size: once; d_call: TRBD1; v_call: TRBV18; j_call: TRBJ1-5; cdr3_nt: TGTGCCAGCTCGCCAGGGGGTAGGCAGCCCCAGCATTTT; cdr3_aa: CASSPGGRQPQHF
clone_size: .; d_call: .; v_call: TRBV11-3; j_call: TRBJ1-1; cdr3_nt: TGTGCCAGCAGCTTAGATAAGGCGAGCGAAGCTTTCTTT; cdr3_aa: CASSLDKASEAFF
clone_size: .; d_call: TRBD1; v_call: TRBV28; j_call: TRBJ2-7; cdr3_nt: TGTGCCAGCAGTTTATCACAGGGGGGTTCCTACGAGCAGTACTTC; cdr3_aa: CASSLSQGGSYEQYF
clone_size: .; d_call: .; v_call: TRBV5-1; j_call: TRBJ2-7; cdr3_nt: TGCGCCAGCAGCTTTAAGGGGTATACCTACGAGCAGTACTTC; cdr3_aa: CASSFKGYTYEQYF
clone_size: .; d_call: TRBD2; v_call: TRBV7-3; j_call: TRBJ2-1; cdr3_nt: TGTGCCAGCAGCTTAGAAGCGGGAGGAAGTCCCAATGAGCAGTTCTTC; cdr3_aa: CASSLEAGGSPNEQFF
clone_size: .; d_call: .; v_call: TRBV18; j_call: TRBJ1-2; cdr3_nt: TGTGCCAGCTCACCCTCCCGGAACTATGGCTACACCTTC; cdr3_aa: CASSPSRNYGYTF
clone_size: .; d_call: .; v_call: TRBV7-7; j_call: TRBJ2-5; cdr3_nt: TGTGCTAGCAGCAAAATTCTCCGAGGGGCCCAAGAGACCCAGTACTTC; cdr3_aa: CASSKILRGAQETQYF
clone_size: once; d_call: .; v_call: TRBV5-4; j_call: TRBJ2-3; cdr3_nt: TGTGCCAGCAGCGAGGATACAGATACGCAGTATTTT; cdr3_aa: CASSEDTDTQYF
clone_size: .; d_call: .; v_call: TRBV6-6; j_call: TRBJ2-3; cdr3_nt: TGTGCCAGCAAGGTCCGGGAGTGGAGCACAGATACGCAGTATTTT; cdr3_aa: CASKVREWSTDTQYF
clone_size: .; d_call: .; v_call: TRBV12-5; j_call: TRBJ2-2; cdr3_nt: TGTGCTAGTGGTTTGGGACAGGACACCGGGGAGCTGTTTTTT; cdr3_aa: CASGLGQDTGELFF
clone_size: .; d_call: .; v_call: TRBV18; j_call: TRBJ1-2; cdr3_nt: TGTGCCAGCTCACAAGATTCGGGTTCGTGGCGCTATGGCTACACCTTC; cdr3_aa: CASSQDSGSWRYGYTF
clone_size: .; d_call: TRBD2; v_call: TRBV5-4; j_call: TRBJ2-1; cdr3_nt: TGTGCCAGCAGCCCTTCTAGCGGGAGGGAATCCTACAATGAGCAGTTCTTC; cdr3_aa: CASSPSSGRESYNEQFF
clone_size: .; d_call: TRBD1; v_call: TRBV19; j_call: TRBJ2-7; cdr3_nt: TGTGCCAGTAGTAGGGGACAGGGGTTTTTCTACGAGCAGTACTTC; cdr3_aa: CASSRGQGFFYEQYF
clone_size: few; d_call: TRBD1; v_call: TRBV6-5; j_call: TRBJ2-5; cdr3_nt: TGTGCCAGCACCCGTGACAGGGGCCAAGAGACCCAGTACTTC; cdr3_aa: CASTRDRGQETQYF
clone_size: few; d_call: TRBD1; v_call: TRBV28; j_call: TRBJ2-4; cdr3_nt: TGTGCCAGCAGTTTAGCCGGGACAGGGAACATTCAGTACTTC; cdr3_aa: CASSLAGTGNIQYF
clone_size: .; d_call: .; v_call: TRBV7-9; j_call: TRBJ1-4; cdr3_nt: TGTGCCAGCAGCTTAAAACAGGGTTTTAATGAAAAACTGTTTTTT; cdr3_aa: CASSLKQGFNEKLFF
clone_size: once; d_call: .; v_call: TRBV5-4; j_call: TRBJ1-1; cdr3_nt: TGTGCCAGCAGTTTCGGGGCCATCACTGAAGCTTTCTTT; cdr3_aa: CASSFGAITEAFF
clone_size: .; d_call: TRBD1; v_call: TRBV6-5; j_call: TRBJ1-1; cdr3_nt: TGTGCCAGCAGTTTCAAACAGGGGGGAGTCACTGAAGCTTTCTTT; cdr3_aa: CASSFKQGGVTEAFF
clone_size: .; d_call: TRBD2; v_call: TRBV10-3; j_call: TRBJ2-1; cdr3_nt: TGTGCCATCAGTCAACTAGCGGGAACAACTAATGAGCAGTTCTTC; cdr3_aa: CAISQLAGTTNEQFF
clone_size: .; d_call: TRBD2; v_call: TRBV5-5; j_call: TRBJ2-5; cdr3_nt: TGTGCCAGCAGCCAAGATGGCGCGGGGGGATTGGGGACCCAGTACTTC; cdr3_aa: CASSQDGAGGLGTQYF
clone_size: .; d_call: .; v_call: TRBV9; j_call: TRBJ2-3; cdr3_nt: TGTGCCAGCAGCGTAGAGGGGTCACCAGGTACGCAGTATTTT; cdr3_aa: CASSVEGSPGTQYF
clone_size: .; d_call: TRBD2; v_call: TRBV18; j_call: TRBJ2-1; cdr3_nt: TGTGCCAGCTCACCCTTTGGCGGGAGAGTGTACAATGAGCAGTTCTTC; cdr3_aa: CASSPFGGRVYNEQFF
clone_size: .; d_call: TRBD2; v_call: TRBV7-2; j_call: TRBJ2-7; cdr3_nt: TGTGCCAGCAGCTTCGGGCTAGCGGGAGGCGAGCAGTACTTC; cdr3_aa: CASSFGLAGGEQYF
clone_size: .; d_call: TRBD1; v_call: TRBV7-8; j_call: TRBJ1-3; cdr3_nt: TGTGCCAGCAGTTCGGGGACAGCCTCCTTTGGAAACACCATATATTTT; cdr3_aa: CASSSGTASFGNTIYF
clone_size: many; d_call: TRBD2; v_call: TRBV7-9; j_call: TRBJ2-3; cdr3_nt: TGTGCCAGCAGCTCTAGCGGGACCAGCACAGATACGCAGTATTTT; cdr3_aa: CASSSSGTSTDTQYF
clone_size: .; d_call: .; v_call: TRBV11-2; j_call: TRBJ2-2; cdr3_nt: TGTGCCAGCAGCTTAGAACCGGGGCTGTACACCGGGGAGCTGTTTTTT; cdr3_aa: CASSLEPGLYTGELFF
clone_size: .; d_call: TRBD1; v_call: TRBV28; j_call: TRBJ2-7; cdr3_nt: TGTGCCAGCAGAAAGCCAGGGGGCCACGAGCAGTACTTC; cdr3_aa: CASRKPGGHEQYF
clone_size: .; d_call: TRBD2; v_call: TRBV7-9; j_call: TRBJ2-1; cdr3_nt: TGTGCCAGCAGCCCGGGACTAGCGCGCTCCTACAATGAGCAGTTCTTC; cdr3_aa: CASSPGLARSYNEQFF
clone_size: .; d_call: .; v_call: TRBV5-4; j_call: TRBJ2-3; cdr3_nt: TGTGCCAGCAGGAGTGCCTTACCCACAGATACGCAGTATTTT; cdr3_aa: CASRSALPTDTQYF
clone_size: few; d_call: .; v_call: TRBV25-1; j_call: TRBJ2-5; cdr3_nt: TGTGCCAGCAGTGAATTCGGGACATTGTACCAAGAGACCCAGTACTTC; cdr3_aa: CASSEFGTLYQETQYF
clone_size: .; d_call: .; v_call: TRBV5-1; j_call: TRBJ2-7; cdr3_nt: TGCGCCAGCAGCTTCGGCGTGGCGGGATACTTCTCCTACGAGCAGTACTTC; cdr3_aa: CASSFGVAGYFSYEQYF
clone_size: .; d_call: .; v_call: TRBV15; j_call: TRBJ2-2; cdr3_nt: TGTGCCACCAGCGGCCTAATAGCGGCCGGGGAGCTGTTTTTT; cdr3_aa: CATSGLIAAGELFF
clone_size: .; d_call: .; v_call: TRBV5-8; j_call: TRBJ1-3; cdr3_nt: TGTGCCAGCAGCTTTATCCCCGACAGTTCATACTCTGGAAACACCATATATTTT; cdr3_aa: CASSFIPDSSYSGNTIYF
clone_size: few; d_call: .; v_call: TRBV28; j_call: TRBJ1-2; cdr3_nt: TGTGCCAGCAGTCTAGGACACCTTGGGGGCTACACCTTC; cdr3_aa: CASSLGHLGGYTF
clone_size: few; d_call: .; v_call: TRBV18; j_call: TRBJ1-1; cdr3_nt: TGTGCCAGCTCTGTAGACTTGAACACTGAAGCTTTCTTT; cdr3_aa: CASSVDLNTEAFF
clone_size: .; d_call: .; v_call: TRBV28; j_call: TRBJ2-6; cdr3_nt: TGTGCCAGCAAATCAGTGCCAGGAGGGGCCAACGTCCTGACTTTC; cdr3_aa: CASKSVPGGANVLTF
clone_size: .; d_call: .; v_call: TRBV5-1; j_call: TRBJ2-3; cdr3_nt: TGCGCCAGCAGCGGGCTAGGGGGAACCTCAGATACGCAGTATTTT; cdr3_aa: CASSGLGGTSDTQYF
clone_size: .; d_call: .; v_call: TRBV11-3; j_call: TRBJ2-3; cdr3_nt: TGTGCCAGCAGCCCCGGCACAGATACGCAGTATTTT; cdr3_aa: CASSPGTDTQYF
clone_size: .; d_call: .; v_call: TRBV10-3; j_call: TRBJ2-7; cdr3_nt: TGTGCCATCAGTGGTAACGGGCCCTCGCACGAGCAGTACTTC; cdr3_aa: CAISGNGPSHEQYF